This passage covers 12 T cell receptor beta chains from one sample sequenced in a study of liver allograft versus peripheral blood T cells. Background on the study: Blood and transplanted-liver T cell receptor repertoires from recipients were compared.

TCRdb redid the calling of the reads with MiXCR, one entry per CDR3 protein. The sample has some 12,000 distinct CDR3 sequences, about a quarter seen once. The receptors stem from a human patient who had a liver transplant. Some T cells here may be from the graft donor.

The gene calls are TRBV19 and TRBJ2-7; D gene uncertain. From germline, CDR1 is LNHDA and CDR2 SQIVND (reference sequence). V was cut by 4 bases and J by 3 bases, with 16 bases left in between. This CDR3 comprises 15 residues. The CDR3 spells CASSRLLNPLYEQYF. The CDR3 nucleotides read TGTGCCAGTAGTAGACTTCTCAACCCCCTCTACGAGCAGTACTTC.

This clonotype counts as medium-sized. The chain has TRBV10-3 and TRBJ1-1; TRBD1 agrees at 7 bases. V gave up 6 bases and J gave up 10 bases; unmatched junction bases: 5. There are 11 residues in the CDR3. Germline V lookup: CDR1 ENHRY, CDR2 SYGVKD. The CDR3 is CAISNTGVAFF. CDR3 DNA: TGTGCCATCAGCAACACAGGGGTAGCTTTCTTT.

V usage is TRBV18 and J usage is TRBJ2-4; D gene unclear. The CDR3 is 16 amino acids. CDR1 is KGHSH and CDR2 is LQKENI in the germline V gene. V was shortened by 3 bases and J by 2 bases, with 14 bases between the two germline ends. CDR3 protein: CASSPAIPRTKNIQYF. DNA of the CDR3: TGTGCCAGCTCACCGGCCATCCCCAGGACCAAAAACATTCAGTACTTC. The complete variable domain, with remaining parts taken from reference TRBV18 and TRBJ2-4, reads NAGVMQNPRHLVRRRGQEARLRCSPMKGHSHVYWYRQLPEEGLKFMVYLQKENIIDESGMPKERFSAEFPKEGPSILRIQQVVRGDSAAYFCASSPAIPRTKNIQYFGAGTRLSVL.

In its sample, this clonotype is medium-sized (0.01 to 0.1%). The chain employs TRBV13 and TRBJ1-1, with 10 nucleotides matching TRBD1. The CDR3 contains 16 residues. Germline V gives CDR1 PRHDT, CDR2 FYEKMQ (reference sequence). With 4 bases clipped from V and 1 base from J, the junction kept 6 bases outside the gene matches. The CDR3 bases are TGTGCCAGCAGCTCCTATCGGGACAGGGGGAACACTGAAGCTTTCTTT. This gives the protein CASSSYRDRGNTEAFF.

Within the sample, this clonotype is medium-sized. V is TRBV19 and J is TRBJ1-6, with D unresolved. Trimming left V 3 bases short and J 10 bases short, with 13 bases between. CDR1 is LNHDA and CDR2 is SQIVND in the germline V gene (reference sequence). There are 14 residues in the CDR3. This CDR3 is CASSIGPIQSPLHF. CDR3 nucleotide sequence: TGTGCCAGTAGTATTGGTCCGATTCAATCACCCCTCCACTTT.

The CDR3 DNA follows: TGTGCCAGCAGACCAGGGGGGAGCTCCTATAATTCACCCCTCCACTTT. As protein: CASRPGGSSYNSPLHF. The gene calls are TRBV28 and TRBJ1-6; 7 positions match TRBD1. The CDR3 is 16 amino acids. CDR1 is MDHEN and CDR2 is SYDVKM in the germline V gene. V lost 6 bases, J lost 0 bases, and 5 bases stayed unmatched.

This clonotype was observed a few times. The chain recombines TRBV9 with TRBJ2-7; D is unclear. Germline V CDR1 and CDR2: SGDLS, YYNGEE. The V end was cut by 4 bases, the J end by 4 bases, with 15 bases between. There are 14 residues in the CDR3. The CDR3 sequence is CASSPRGLTYEQYF. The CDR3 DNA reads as TGTGCCAGCAGCCCCCGTGGGCTCACGTACGAGCAGTACTTC.

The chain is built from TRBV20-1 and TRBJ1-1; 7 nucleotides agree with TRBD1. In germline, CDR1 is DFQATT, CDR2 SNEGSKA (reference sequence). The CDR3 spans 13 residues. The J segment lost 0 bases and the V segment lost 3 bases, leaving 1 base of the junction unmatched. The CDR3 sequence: CSASGTVNTEAFF. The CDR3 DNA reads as TGCAGTGCTAGCGGGACAGTGAACACTGAAGCTTTCTTT.

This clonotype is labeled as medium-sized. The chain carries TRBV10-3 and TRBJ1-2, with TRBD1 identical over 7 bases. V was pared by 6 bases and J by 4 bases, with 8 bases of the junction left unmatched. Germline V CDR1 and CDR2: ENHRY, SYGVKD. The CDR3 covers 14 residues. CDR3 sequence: CAIREQGWGYGYTF. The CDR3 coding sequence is TGTGCCATCAGAGAACAGGGGTGGGGCTATGGCTACACCTTC.

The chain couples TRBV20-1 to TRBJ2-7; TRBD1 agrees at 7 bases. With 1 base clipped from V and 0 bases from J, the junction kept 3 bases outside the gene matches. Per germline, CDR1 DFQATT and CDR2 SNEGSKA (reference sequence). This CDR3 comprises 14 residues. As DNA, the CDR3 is TGCAGTGCTAGAGCCGGGACAGTCTCCTACGAGCAGTACTTC. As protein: CSARAGTVSYEQYF.

CDR3 sequence reads: CASSLGTSGDNEQFF. In DNA form, the CDR3 reads TGTGCCAGCAGTTTGGGGACTAGCGGCGACAATGAGCAGTTCTTC. The V gene is TRBV12-3 or TRBV12-4, the J gene TRBJ2-1; 11 nucleotides line up with TRBD2. The CDR3 loop spans 15 amino acids. Trimming cost V 3 bases and J 5 bases; bases outside gene matches: 3.

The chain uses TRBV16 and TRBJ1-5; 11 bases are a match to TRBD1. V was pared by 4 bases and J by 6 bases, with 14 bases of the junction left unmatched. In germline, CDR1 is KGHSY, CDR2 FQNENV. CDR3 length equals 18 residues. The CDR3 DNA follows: TGTGCCAGCAGCCCCCGCCCGGACAGGGGGCTTCATGGTCAGCCCCAGCATTTT. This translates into CASSPRPDRGLHGQPQHF.